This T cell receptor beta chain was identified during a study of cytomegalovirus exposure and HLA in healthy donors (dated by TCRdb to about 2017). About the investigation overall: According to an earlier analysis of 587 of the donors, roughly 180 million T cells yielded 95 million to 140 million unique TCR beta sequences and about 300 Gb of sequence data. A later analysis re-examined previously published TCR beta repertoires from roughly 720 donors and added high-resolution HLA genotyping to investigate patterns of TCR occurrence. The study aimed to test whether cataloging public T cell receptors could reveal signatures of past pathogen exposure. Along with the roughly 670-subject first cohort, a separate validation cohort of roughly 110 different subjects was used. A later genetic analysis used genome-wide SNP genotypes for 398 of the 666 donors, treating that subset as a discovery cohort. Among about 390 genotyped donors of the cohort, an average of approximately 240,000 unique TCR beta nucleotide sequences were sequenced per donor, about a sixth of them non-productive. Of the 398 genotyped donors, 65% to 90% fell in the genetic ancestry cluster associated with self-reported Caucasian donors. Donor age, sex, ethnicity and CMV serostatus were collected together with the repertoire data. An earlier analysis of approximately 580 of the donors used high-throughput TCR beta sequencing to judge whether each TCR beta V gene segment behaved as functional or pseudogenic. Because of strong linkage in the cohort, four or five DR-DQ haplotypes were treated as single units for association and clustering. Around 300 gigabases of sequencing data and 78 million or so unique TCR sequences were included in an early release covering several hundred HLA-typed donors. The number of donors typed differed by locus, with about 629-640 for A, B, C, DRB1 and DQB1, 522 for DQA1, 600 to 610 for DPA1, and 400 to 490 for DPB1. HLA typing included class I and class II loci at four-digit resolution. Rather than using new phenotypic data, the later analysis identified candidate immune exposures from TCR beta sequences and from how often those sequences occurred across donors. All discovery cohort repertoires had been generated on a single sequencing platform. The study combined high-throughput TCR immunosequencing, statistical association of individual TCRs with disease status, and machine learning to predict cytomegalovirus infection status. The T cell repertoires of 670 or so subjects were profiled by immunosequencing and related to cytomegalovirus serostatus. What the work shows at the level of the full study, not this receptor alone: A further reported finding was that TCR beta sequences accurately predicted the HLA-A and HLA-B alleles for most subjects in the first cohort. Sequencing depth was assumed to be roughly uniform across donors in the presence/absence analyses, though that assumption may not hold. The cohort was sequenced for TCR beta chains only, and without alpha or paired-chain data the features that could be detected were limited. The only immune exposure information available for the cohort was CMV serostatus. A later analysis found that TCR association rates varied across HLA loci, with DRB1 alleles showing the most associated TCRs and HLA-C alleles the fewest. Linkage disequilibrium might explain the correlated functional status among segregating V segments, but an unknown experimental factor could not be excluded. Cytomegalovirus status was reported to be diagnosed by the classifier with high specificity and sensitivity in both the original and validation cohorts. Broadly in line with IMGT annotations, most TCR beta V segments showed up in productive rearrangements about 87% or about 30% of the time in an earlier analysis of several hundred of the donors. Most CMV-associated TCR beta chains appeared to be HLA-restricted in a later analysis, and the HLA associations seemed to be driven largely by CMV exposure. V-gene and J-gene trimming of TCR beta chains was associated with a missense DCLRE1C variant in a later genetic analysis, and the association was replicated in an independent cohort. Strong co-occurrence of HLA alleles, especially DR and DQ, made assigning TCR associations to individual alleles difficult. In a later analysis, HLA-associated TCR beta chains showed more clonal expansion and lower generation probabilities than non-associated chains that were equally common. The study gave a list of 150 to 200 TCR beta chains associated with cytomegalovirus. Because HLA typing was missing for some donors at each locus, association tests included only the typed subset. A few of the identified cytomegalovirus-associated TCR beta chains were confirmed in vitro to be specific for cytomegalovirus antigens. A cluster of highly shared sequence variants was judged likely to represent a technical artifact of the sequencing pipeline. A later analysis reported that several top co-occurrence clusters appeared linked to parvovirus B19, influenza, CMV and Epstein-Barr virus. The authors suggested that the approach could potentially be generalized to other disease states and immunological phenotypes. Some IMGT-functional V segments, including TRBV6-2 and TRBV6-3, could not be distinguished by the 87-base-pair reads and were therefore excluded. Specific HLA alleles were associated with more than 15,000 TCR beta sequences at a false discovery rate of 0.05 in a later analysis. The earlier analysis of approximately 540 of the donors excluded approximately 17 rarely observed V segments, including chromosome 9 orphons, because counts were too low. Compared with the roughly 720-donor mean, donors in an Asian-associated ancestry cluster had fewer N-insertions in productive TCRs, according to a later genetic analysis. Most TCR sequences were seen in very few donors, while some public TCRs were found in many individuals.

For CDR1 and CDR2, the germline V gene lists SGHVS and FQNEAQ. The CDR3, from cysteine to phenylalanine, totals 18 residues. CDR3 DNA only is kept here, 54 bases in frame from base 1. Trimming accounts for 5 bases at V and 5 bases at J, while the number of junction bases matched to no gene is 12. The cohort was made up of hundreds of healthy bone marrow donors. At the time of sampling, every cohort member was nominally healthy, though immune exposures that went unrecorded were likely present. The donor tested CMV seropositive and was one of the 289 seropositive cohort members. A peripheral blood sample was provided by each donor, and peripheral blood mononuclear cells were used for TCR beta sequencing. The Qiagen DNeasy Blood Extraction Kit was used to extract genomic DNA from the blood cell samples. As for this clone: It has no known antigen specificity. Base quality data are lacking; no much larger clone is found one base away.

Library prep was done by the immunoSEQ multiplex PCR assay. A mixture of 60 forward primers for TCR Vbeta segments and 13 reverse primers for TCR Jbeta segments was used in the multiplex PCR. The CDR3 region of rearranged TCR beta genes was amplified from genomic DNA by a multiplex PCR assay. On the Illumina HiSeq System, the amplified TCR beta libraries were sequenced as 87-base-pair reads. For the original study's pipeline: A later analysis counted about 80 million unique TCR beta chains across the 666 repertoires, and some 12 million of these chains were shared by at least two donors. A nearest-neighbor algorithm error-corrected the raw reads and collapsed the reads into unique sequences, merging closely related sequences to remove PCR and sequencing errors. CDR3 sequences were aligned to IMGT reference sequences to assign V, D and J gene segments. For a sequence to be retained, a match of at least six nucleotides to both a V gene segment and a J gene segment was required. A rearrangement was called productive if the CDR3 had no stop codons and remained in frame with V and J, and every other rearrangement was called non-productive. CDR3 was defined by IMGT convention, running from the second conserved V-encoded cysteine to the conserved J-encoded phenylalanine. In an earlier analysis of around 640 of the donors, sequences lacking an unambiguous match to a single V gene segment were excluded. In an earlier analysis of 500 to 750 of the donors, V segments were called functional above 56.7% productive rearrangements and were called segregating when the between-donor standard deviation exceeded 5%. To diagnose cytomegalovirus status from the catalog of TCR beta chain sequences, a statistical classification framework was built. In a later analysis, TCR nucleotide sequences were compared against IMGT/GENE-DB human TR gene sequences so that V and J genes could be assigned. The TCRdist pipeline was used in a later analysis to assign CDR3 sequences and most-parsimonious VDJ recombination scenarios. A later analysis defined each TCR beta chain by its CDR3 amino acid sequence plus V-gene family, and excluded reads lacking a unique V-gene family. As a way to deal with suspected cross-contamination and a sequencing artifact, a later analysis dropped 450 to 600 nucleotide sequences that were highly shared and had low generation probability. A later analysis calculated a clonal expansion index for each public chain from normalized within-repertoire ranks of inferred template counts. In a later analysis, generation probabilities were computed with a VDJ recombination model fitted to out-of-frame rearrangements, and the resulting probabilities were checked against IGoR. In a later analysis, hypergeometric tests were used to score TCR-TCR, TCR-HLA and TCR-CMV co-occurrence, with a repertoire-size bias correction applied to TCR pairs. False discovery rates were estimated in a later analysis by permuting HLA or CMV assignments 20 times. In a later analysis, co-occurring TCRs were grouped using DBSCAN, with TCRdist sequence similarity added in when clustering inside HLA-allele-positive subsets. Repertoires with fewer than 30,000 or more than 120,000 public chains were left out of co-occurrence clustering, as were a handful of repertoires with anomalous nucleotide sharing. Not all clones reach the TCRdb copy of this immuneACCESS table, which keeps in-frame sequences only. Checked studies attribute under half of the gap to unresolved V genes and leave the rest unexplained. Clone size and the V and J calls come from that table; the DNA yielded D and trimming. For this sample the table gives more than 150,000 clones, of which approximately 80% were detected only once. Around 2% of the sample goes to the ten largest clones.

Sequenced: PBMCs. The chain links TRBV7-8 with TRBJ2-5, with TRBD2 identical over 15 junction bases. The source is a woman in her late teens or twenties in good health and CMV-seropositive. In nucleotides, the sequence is TGTGCCAGCAGCCTAGAAGGACTAGCGGGGGGGCCTTGGGAGACCCAGTACTTC. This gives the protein CASSLEGLAGGPWETQYF.